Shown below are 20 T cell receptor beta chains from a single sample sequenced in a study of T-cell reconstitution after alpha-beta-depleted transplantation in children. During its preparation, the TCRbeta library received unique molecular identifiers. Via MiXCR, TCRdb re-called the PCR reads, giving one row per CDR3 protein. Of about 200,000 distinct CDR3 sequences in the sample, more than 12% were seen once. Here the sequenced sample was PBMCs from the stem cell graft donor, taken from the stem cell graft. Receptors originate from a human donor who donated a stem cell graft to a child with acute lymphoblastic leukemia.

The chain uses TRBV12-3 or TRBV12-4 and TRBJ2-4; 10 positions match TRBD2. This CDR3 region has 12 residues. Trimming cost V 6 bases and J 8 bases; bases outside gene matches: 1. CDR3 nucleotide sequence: TGTGCCAGCAGAGCGGGGGGGGACATTCAGTACTTC. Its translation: CASRAGGDIQYF.

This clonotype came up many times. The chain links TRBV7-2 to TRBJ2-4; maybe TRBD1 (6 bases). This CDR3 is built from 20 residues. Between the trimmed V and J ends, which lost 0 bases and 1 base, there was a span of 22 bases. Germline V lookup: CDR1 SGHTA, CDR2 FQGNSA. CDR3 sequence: CASSLAGLAAGEMAKNIQYF. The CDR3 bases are TGTGCCAGCAGCTTAGCAGGACTGGCCGCAGGGGAGATGGCCAAAAACATTCAGTACTTC.

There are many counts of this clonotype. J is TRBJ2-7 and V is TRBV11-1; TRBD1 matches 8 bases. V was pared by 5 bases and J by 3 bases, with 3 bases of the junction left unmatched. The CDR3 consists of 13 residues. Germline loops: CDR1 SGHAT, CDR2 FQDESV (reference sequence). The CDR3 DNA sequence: TGTGCCAGCAGCCAGGACAGGGTCTACGAGCAGTACTTC. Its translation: CASSQDRVYEQYF. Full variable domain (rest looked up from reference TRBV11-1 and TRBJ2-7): EAEVAQSPRYKITEKSQAVAFWCDPISGHATLYWYRQILGQGPELLVQFQDESVVDDSQLPKDRFSAERLKGVDSTLKIQPAELGDSAMYLCASSQDRVYEQYFGPGTRLTVT.

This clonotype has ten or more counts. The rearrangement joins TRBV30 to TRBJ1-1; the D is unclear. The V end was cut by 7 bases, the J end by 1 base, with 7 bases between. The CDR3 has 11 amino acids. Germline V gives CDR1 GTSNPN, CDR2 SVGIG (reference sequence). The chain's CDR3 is CAFGRNTEAFF. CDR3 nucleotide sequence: TGTGCCTTCGGACGGAACACTGAAGCTTTCTTT.

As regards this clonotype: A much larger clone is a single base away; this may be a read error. CDR3 DNA: TGTGCCAGCAGTTTCGATGAGCAGTTCTTC. Its translation: CASSFDEQFF. The rearrangement joins TRBV12-3 or TRBV12-4 to TRBJ2-1; D gene unclear. Trimming took off 3 bases at V and 8 bases at J, with 2 bases between the two ends. The CDR3 totals 10 residues.

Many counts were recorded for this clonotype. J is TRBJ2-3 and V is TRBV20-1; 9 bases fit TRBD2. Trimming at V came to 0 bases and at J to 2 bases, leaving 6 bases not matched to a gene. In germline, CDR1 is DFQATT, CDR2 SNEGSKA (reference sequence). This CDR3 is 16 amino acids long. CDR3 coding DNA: TGCAGTGCTAGAGATTATGGGACTAGCATCACAGATACGCAGTATTTT. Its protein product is CSARDYGTSITDTQYF.

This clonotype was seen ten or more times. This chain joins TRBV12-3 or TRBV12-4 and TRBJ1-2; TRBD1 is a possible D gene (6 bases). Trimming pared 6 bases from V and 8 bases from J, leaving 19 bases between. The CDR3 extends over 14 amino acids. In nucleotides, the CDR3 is TGTGCCAGCAGCCCACCCCCCGGGGGCCGAGGCTACACCTTC. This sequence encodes CASSPPPGGRGYTF.

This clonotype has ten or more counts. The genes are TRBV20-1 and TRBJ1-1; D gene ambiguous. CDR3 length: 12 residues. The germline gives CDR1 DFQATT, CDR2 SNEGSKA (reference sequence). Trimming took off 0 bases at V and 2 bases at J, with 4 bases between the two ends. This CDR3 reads CSARDRNTEAFF. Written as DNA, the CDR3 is TGCAGTGCTAGAGATCGTAACACTGAAGCTTTCTTT.

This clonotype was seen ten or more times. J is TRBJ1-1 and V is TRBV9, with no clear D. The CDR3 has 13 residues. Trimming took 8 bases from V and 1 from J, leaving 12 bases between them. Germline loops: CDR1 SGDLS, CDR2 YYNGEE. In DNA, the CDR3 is TGTGCCAGTGGCCAACAATGGAACACTGAAGCTTTCTTT. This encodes CASGQQWNTEAFF.

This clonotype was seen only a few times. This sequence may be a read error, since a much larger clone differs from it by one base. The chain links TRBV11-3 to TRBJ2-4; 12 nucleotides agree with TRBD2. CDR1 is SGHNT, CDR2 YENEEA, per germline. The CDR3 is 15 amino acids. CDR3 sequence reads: CASSPTSGSRNSQYF. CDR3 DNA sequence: TGTGCCAGCAGCCCGACTAGCGGGAGCCGAAACAGTCAGTACTTC.

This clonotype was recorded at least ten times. The CDR3 bases are TGTGCCAGCAGCTTCCCCACAGGGGAATACAATGAGCAGTTCTTC. Encoded protein: CASSFPTGEYNEQFF. V is TRBV5-6 and J is TRBJ2-1, with TRBD1 matching over 7 bases. In germline, CDR1 is SGHDT, CDR2 YYEEEE. With 2 bases clipped from V and 4 bases from J, the junction kept 6 bases outside the gene matches. The CDR3 sequence is 15 residues long. Based on the CDR3 plus reference TRBV5-6 and TRBJ2-1, the full variable domain is DAGVTQSPTHLIKTRGQQVTLRCSPKSGHDTVSWYQQALGQGPQFIFQYYEEEERQRGNFPDRFSGHQFPNYSSELNVNALLLGDSALYLCASSFPTGEYNEQFFGPGTRLTVL.

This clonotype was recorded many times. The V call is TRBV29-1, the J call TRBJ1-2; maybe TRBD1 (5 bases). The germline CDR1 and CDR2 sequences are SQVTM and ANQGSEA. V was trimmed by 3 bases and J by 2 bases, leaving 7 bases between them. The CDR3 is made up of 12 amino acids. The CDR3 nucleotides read TGCAGCGTTGATGGGACGAACTATGGCTACACCTTC. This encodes CSVDGTNYGYTF.

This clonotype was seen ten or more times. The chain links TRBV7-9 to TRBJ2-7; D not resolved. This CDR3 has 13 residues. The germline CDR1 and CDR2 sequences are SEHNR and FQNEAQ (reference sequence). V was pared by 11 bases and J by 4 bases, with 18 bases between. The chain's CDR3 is CAVRSTDRYEQYF. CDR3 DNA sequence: TGTGCCGTCAGATCCACAGATAGATACGAGCAGTACTTC.

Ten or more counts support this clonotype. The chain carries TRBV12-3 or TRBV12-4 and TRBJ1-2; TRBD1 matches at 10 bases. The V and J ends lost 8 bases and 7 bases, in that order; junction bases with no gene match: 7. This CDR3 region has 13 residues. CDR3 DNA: TGTGCCAGCTTAGACAGGGGGCGCGGTGGCTACACCTTC. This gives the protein CASLDRGRGGYTF.

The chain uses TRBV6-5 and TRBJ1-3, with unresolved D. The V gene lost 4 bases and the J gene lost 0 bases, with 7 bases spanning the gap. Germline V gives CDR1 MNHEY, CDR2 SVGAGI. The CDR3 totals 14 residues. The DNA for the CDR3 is TGTGCCAGCAGTTCAGCTAACTCTGGAAACACCATATATTTT. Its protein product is CASSSANSGNTIYF.

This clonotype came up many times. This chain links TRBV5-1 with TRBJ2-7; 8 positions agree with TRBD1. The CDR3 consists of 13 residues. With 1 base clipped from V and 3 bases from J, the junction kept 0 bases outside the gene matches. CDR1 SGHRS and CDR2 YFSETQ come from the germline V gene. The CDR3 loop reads CASSLTGGYEQYF. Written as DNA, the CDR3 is TGCGCCAGCAGCTTGACAGGGGGCTACGAGCAGTACTTC.

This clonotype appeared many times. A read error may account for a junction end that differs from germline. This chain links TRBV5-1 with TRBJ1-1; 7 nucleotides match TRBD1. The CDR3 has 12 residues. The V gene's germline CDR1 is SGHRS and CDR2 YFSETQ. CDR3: CASSLAEGARIF. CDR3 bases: TGCGCCAGCAGCTTGGCGGAGGGGGCGCGAATCTTT.

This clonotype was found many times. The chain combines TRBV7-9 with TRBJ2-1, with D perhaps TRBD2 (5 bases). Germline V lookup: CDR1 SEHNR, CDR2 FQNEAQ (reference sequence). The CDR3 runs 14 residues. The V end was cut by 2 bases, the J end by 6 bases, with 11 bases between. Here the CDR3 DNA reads TGTGCCAGCAGCTTAAGCGGCGATGCCAATGAGCAGTTCTTC. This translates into CASSLSGDANEQFF.

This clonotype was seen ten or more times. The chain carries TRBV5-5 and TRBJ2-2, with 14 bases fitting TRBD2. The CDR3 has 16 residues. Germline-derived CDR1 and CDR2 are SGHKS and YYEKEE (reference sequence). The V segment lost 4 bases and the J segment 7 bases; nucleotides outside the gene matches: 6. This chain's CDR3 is CASSPGLAGAGGELFF. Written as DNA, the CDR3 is TGTGCCAGCAGCCCGGGACTAGCGGGAGCAGGCGGGGAGCTGTTTTTT. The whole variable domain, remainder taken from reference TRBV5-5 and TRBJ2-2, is DAGVTQSPTHLIKTRGQQVTLRCSPISGHKSVSWYQQVLGQGPQFIFQYYEKEERGRGNFPDRFSARQFPNYSSELNVNALLLGDSALYLCASSPGLAGAGGELFFGEGSRLTVL.

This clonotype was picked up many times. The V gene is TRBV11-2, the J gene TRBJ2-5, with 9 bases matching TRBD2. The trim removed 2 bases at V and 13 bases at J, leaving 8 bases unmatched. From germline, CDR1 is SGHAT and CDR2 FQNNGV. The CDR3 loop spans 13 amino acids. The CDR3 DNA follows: TGTGCCAGCAGCTTACAATTTACTAGCGGGCTGTACTTC. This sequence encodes CASSLQFTSGLYF.